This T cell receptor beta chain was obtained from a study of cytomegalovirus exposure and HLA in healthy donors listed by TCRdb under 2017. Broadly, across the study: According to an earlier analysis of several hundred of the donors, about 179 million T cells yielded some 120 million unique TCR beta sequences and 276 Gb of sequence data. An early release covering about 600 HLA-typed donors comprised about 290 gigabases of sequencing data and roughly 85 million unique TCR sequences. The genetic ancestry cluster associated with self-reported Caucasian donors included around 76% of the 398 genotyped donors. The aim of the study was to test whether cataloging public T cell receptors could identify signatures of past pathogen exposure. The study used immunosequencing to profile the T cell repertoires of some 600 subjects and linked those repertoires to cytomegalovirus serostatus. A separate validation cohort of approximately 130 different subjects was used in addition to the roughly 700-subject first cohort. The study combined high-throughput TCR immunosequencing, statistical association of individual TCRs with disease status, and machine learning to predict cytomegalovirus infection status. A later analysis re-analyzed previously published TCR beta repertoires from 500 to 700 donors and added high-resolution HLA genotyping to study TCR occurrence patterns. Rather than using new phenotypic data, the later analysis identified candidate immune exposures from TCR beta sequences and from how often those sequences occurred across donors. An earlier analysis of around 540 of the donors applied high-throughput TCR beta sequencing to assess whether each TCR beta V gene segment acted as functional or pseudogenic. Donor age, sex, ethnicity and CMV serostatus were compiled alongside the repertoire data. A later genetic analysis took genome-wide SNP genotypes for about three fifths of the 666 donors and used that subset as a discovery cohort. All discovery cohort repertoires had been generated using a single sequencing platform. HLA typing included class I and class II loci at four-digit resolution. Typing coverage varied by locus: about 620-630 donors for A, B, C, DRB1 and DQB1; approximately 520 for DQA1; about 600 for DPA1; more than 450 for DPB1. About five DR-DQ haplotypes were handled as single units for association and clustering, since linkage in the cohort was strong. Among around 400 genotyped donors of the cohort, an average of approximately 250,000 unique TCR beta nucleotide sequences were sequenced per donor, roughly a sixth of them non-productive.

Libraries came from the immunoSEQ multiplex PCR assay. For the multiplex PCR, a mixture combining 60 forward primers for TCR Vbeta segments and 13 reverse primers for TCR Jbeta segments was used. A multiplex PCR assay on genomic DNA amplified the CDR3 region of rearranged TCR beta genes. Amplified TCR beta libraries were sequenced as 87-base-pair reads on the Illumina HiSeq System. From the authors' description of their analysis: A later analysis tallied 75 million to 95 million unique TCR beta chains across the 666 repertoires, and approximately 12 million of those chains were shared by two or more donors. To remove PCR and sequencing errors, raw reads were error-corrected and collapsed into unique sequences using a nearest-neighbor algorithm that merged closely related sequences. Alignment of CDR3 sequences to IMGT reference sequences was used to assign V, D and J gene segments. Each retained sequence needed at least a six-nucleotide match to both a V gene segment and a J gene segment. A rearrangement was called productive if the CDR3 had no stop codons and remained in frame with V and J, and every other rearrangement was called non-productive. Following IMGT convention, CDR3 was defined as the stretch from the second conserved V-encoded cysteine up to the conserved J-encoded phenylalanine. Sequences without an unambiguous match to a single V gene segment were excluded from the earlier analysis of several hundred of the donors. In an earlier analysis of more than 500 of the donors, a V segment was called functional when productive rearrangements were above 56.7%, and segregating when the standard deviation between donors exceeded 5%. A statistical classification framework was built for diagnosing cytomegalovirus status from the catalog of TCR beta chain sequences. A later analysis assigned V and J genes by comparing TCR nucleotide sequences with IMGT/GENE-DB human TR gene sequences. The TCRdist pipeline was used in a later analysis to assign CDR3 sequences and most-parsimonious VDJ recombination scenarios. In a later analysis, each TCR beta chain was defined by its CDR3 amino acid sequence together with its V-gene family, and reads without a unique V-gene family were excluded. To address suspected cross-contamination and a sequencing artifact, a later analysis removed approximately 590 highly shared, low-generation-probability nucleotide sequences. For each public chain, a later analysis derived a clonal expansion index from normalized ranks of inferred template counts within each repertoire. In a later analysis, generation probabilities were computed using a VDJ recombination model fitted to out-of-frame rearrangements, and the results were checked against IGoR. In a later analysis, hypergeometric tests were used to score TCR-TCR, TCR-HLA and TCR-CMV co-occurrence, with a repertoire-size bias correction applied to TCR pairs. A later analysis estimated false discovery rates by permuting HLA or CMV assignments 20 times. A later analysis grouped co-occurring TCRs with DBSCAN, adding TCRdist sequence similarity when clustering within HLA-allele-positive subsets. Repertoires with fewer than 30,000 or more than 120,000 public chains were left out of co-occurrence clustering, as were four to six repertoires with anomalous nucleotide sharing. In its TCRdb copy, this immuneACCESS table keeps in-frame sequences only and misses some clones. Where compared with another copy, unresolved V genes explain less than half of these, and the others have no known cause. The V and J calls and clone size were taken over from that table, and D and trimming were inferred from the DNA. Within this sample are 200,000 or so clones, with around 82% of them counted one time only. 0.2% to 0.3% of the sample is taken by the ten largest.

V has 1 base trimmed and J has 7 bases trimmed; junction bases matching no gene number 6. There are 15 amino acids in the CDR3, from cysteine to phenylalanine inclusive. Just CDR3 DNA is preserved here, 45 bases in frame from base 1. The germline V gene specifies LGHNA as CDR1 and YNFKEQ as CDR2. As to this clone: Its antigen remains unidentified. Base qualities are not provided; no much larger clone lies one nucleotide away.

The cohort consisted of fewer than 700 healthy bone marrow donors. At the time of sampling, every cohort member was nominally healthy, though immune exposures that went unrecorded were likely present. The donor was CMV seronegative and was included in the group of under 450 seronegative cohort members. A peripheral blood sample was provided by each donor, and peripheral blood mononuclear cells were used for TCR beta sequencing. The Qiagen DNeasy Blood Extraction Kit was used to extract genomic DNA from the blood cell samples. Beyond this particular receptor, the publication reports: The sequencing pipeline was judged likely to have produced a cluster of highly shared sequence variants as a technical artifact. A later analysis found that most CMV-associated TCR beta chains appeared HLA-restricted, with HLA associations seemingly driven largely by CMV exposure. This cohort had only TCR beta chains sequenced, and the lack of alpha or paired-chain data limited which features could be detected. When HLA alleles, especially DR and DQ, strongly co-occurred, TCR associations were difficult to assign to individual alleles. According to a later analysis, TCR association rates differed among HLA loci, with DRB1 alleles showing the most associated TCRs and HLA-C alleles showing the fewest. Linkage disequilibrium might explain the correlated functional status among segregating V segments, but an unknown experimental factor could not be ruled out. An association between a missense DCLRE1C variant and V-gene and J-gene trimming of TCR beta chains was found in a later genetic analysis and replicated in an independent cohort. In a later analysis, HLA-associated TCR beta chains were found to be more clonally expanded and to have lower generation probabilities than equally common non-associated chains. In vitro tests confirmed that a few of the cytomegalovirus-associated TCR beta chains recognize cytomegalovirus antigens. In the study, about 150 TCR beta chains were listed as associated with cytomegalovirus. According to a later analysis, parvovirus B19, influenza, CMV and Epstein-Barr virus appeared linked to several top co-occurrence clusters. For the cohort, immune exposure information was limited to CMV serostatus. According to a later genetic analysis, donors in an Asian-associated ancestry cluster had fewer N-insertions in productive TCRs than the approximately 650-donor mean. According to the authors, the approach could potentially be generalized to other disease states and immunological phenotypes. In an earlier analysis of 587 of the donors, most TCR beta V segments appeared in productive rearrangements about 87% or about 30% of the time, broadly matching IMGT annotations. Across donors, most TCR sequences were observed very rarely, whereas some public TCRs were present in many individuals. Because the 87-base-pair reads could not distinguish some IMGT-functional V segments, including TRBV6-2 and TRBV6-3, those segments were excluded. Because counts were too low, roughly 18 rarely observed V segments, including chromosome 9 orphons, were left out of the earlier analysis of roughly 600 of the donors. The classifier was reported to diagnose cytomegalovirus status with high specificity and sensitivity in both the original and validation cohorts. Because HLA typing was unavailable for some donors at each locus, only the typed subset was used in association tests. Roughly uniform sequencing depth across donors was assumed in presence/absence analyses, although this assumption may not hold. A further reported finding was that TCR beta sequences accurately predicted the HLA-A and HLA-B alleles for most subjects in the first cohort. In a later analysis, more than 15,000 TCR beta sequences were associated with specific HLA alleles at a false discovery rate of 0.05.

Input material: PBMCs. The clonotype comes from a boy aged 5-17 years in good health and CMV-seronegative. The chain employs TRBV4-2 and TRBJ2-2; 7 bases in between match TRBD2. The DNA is TGTGCCAGCAGCCAAGCGGGAGGACGGGTCGGGGAGCTGTTTTTT. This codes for CASSQAGGRVGELFF.